A selection of T cell receptor beta chains follows, all from one sample in a study of CD8 T cells in ankylosing spondylitis. TCRdb recomputed calls from the 5' RACE reads with MiXCR, one row per CDR3 protein. The top ten clones hold around 10% of a sample with 10,000 to 15,000 distinct CDR3 sequences, 2.8% of them seen once. The sample consisted of blood, either unsorted or a sorted T cell fraction (not recorded which). Source of these receptors: a male donor with ankylosing spondylitis or in good health (not recorded which). CDR3s include the opening cysteine and the closing phenylalanine or tryptophan. D genes are given only for firm matches. Clone size is given as once, few or many counts, or a class when the clone is expanded.

j_call clone_size v_call d_call cdr3_nt cdr3_aa
TRBJ2-2 many TRBV9 TRBD2 TGTGCCAGCAGCATCCAAGCGGGGCCGAACACCGGGGAGCTGTTTTTT CASSIQAGPNTGELFF
TRBJ2-7 many TRBV9 TRBD1 TGTGCCAGCAGCGCCGGGACAGGGAGGGTTACCTACGAGCAGTACTTC CASSAGTGRVTYEQYF
TRBJ1-4 many TRBV9 - TGTGCCAGCAGCGTAGAGCCAGGGGAGGTTGAAAAACTGTTTTTT CASSVEPGEVEKLFF
TRBJ2-1 many TRBV9 - TGTGCCAGCAGCGTAGCTCGGACTACTTTGGATGGGCAGTTCTTC CASSVARTTLDGQFF
TRBJ2-5 many TRBV9 TRBD2 TGTGCCAGCAGCGTAGCTACTAGCGGCTCAACCCAGTACTTC CASSVATSGSTQYF
TRBJ2-3 many TRBV9 TRBD2 TGTGCCAGCAGTTCCTCGGGCGGGGGGGCCCCAGATACGCAGTATTTT CASSSSGGGAPDTQYF
TRBJ2-3 many TRBV9 TRBD1 TGTGCCAGCGGACCGGGACAGGGTTTTGAAACGCAGTATTTT CASGPGQGFETQYF
TRBJ1-1 many TRBV9 - TGTGCCAGCAGCGTAGCCCCAGGGATGAACACTGAAGCTTTCTTT CASSVAPGMNTEAFF
TRBJ1-2 many TRBV9 - TGTGCCAGCAGCGTAGACGACTATGGCTACACCTTC CASSVDDYGYTF
TRBJ2-1 many TRBV9 - TGTGCCAGCAGCACCGTAGGGGGGTGGGACAATGAGCAGTTCTTC CASSTVGGWDNEQFF